This is a list of T cell receptor beta chains from one sample in a study of T cells in Graves' hyperthyroidism and ophthalmopathy. TCRdb reprocessed the multiplex PCR reads with MiXCR, giving one entry per CDR3 protein. The table shows some 510,000 distinct CDR3 sequences, with less than 25% occurring only once. Input material: blood. These receptor sequences come from a man aged 18 to 30 with Graves' hyperthyroidism. Each CDR3 is given with its conserved first and last residue. Clone sizes are given selectively: once, few, many, or a class where the clone is expanded.

clone size	V gene	J gene	CDR3 protein
many	TRBV19	TRBJ1-1	CASSISEYTEAFF
many	TRBV6-5	TRBJ1-2	CASRGAPSDYGYTF
many	TRBV20-1	TRBJ1-5	CSATRQGLSNQPQHF
NA	TRBV13	TRBJ2-3	CASSLEQGHPTDTQYF
few	TRBV27	TRBJ2-7	CASSASLGVGTYEQYF
many	TRBV19	TRBJ1-1	CASSLGPGQGRNTEAFF
many	TRBV6-1	TRBJ2-7	CASSPRGDEQYF
few	TRBV6-1	TRBJ1-1	CASSEQGYTEAFF
NA	TRBV6-1	TRBJ1-1	CASRDWVLNTEAFF
many	TRBV30	TRBJ2-6	CAWTWGTGANVLTF
NA	TRBV12-3/TRBV12-4	TRBJ2-5	CASSPTGLMGTQYF
many	TRBV6-5	TRBJ1-1	CASRGQGAGNTEAFF
few	TRBV28	TRBJ1-1	CASTLRGRTEAFF
many	TRBV6-5	TRBJ1-2	CASRTGSGYTF
many	TRBV11-2	TRBJ2-7	CASSSYRGRNHEQYF
many	TRBV12-3/TRBV12-4	TRBJ2-3	CASSSGQGGTDTQYF
many	TRBV7-8	TRBJ2-7	CASSPYGNSYEQYF
once	TRBV29-1	TRBJ2-6	CSVSGGELGANVLTF
many	TRBV27	TRBJ2-7	CASRRTGDLSYEQYF
NA	TRBV6-1	TRBJ1-2	CASSSSPGTGVHGYTF
many	TRBV29-1	TRBJ2-5	CSVEDPDHETQYF
once	TRBV12-3/TRBV12-4	TRBJ2-6	CASTLRGGLSGANVLTF
many	TRBV6-1	TRBJ2-7	CASRPTGGYEQYF
many	TRBV28	TRBJ1-5	CASRAGGGQPQHF
once	TRBV28	TRBJ2-7	CASSSWAEGYEQYF
many	TRBV12-3/TRBV12-4	TRBJ2-5	CASSLALGLQETQYF
many	TRBV20-1	TRBJ1-3	CSAWDRYSGNTIYF
NA	TRBV20-1	TRBJ1-2	CSASNTRDRVNYGYTF
many	TRBV24-1	TRBJ1-2	CATSDFRGRGGYTF
NA	TRBV5-1	TRBJ1-3	CASSSGVTGGNTIYF
many	TRBV27	TRBJ1-1	CASSPRGRYTEAFF
many	TRBV5-6	TRBJ1-1	CASSLWGDEAFF
many	TRBV6-1	TRBJ1-3	CASSHGHPGVSGNTVYF
NA	TRBV7-2	TRBJ2-7	CASSRTGLIHEQYF
NA	TRBV19	TRBJ1-5	CDSSWSGQPQHF
few	TRBV5-1	TRBJ1-2	CASSPARGANYGYTF
NA	TRBV11-1	TRBJ2-1	CASSYIRGRLSSYNEQFF
many	TRBV2	TRBJ2-2	CASSVEGTGELFF
few	TRBV14	TRBJ2-5	CASSLGSFQETQYF
many	TRBV6-5	TRBJ1-6	CASSYSAFLGREESPLHF
NA	TRBV28	TRBJ2-5	CASSTGRTPQETQYF
NA	TRBV7-9	TRBJ2-7	CASSFGRGLSYEQYF